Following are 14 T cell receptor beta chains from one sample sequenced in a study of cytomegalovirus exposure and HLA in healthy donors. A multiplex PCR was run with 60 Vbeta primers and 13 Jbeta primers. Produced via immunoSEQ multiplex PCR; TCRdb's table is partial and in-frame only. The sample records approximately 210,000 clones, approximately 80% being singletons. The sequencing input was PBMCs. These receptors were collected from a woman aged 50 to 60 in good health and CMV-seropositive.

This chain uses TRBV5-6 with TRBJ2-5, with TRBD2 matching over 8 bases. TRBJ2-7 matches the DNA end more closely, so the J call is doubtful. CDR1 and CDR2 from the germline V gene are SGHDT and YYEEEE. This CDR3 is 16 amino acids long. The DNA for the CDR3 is TGTGCCAGCAGCTCGTCCCCGGGACTAGAAGCTTTCGAGCAGTACTTC. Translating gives CASSSSPGLEAFEQYF.

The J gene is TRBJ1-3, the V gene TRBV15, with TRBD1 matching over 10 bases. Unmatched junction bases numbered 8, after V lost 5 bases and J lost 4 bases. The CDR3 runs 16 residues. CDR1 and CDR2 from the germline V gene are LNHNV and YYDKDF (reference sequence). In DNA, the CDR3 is TGTGCCACCAGCCCCCGACAGGGGGCAGGAGGAAACACCATATATTTT. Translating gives CATSPRQGAGGNTIYF.

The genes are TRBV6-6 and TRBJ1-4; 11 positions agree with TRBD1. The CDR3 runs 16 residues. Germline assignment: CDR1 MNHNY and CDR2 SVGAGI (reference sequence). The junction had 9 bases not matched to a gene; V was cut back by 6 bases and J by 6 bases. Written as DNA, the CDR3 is TGTGCCAGCAGGGGGGACAGGGGGGCGGTGGATGAAAAACTGTTTTTT. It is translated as CASRGDRGAVDEKLFF.

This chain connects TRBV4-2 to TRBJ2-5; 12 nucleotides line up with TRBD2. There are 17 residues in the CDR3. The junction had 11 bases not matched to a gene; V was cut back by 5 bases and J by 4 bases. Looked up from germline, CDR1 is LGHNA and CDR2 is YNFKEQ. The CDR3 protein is CASSFAPSGGALETQYF. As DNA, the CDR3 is TGTGCCAGCAGCTTCGCCCCTAGCGGGGGGGCCCTAGAGACCCAGTACTTC.

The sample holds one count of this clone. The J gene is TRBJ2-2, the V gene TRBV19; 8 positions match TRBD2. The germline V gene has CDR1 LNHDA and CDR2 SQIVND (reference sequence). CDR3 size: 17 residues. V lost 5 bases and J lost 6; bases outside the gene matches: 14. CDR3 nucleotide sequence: TGTGCCAGTAGTCCCCGAGGGGCGGGGGGCAGTGCCGGGGAGCTGTTTTTT. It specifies CASSPRGAGGSAGELFF.

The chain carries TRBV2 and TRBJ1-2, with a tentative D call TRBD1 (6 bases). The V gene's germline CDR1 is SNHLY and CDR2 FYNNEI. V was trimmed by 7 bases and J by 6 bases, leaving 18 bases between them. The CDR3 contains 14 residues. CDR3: CASNRDTNPDGYTF. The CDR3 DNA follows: TGTGCCAGCAACCGGGACACCAACCCGGATGGCTACACCTTC.

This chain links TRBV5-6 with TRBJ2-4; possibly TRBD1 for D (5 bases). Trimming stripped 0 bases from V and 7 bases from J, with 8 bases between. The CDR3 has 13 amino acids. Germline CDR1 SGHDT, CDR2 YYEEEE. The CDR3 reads CASSLAGINIQYF. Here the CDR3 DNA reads TGTGCCAGCAGCTTGGCAGGGATTAACATTCAGTACTTC. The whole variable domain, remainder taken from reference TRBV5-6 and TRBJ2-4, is DAGVTQSPTHLIKTRGQQVTLRCSPKSGHDTVSWYQQALGQGPQFIFQYYEEEERQRGNFPDRFSGHQFPNYSSELNVNALLLGDSALYLCASSLAGINIQYFGAGTRLSVL.

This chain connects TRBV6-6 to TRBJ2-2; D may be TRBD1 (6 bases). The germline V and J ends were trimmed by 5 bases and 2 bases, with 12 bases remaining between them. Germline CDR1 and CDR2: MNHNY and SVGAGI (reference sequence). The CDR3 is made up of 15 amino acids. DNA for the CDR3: TGTGCCAGCAGTAAGGACAGTCGCAACACCGGGGAGCTGTTTTTT. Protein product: CASSKDSRNTGELFF.

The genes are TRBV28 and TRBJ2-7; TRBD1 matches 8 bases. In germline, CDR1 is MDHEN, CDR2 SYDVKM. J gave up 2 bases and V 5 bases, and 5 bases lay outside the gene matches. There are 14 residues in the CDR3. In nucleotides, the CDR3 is TGTGCCAGCAGTAGAAGGACAGGGACCTACGAGCAGTACTTC. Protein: CASSRRTGTYEQYF.

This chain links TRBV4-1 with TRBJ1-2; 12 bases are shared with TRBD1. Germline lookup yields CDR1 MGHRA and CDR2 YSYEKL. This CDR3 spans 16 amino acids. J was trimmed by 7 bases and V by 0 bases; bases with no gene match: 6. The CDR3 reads CASSQEGTGGWFGYTF. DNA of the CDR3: TGCGCCAGCAGCCAAGAAGGGACAGGGGGCTGGTTTGGCTACACCTTC.

The CDR3 loop reads CASGGPGAGELFF. The DNA for the CDR3 is TGTGCTAGTGGCGGACCCGGGGCCGGGGAGCTGTTTTTT. The genes are TRBV12-5 and TRBJ2-2, with D possibly TRBD2 on 5 matching bases. Germline CDR1 and CDR2: LGHNT and FRNRAP. Trimming pared 6 bases from V and 6 bases from J, leaving 11 bases between. The CDR3 runs to 13 residues.

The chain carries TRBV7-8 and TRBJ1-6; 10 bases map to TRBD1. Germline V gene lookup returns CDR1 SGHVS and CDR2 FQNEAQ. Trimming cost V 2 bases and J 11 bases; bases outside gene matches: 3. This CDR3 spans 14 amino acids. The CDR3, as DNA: TGTGCCAGCAGCTTAAAGGGACAGGGGCCACCCCTCCACTTT. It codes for CASSLKGQGPPLHF. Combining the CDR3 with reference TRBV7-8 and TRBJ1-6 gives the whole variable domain GAGVSQSPRYKVAKRGQDVALRCDPISGHVSLFWYQQALGQGPEFLTYFQNEAQLDKSGLPSDRFFAERPEGSVSTLKIQRTQQEDSAVYLCASSLKGQGPPLHFGNGTRLTVT.

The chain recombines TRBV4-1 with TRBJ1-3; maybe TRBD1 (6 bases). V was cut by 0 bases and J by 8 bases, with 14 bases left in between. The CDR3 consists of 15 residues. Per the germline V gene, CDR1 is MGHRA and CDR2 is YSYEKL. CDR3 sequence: CASSQDNRVGYTIYF. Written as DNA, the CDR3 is TGCGCCAGCAGCCAAGATAACAGGGTGGGGTACACCATATATTTT.

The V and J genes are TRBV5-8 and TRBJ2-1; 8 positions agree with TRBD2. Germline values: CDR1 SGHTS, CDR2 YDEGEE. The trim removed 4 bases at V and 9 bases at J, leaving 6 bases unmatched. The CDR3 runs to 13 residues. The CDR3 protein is CASSTIAGSEQFF. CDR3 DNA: TGTGCCAGCAGCACTATAGCGGGGTCTGAGCAGTTCTTC.